The source of this TCR beta chain is a study of blood T cell repertoires in COVID-19 (dated by TCRdb to about 2020). At the level of the whole study: The collaborator samples originated in the United States, Italy and Spain and spanned the acute and convalescent phases of COVID-19. The sample metadata nearly always contained a de-identified subject ID, COVID-19 status, age in years and sex. Samples were obtained from the ongoing ImmuneRACE study (first 160 participants) and from 950 to 1,500 subjects provided by 6 global collaborators. The repertoires were released in a freely available public database meant as a resource for research on the immune response to SARS-CoV-2. The dataset comprised deeply sampled blood TCRbeta repertoires from subjects exposed to, actively infected with, or recovered from COVID-19. The material from the prospective study consisted of cDNA or gDNA derived from T cells, B-cell-depleted T cells, or PBMCs. Where available, HLA class I and class II types were obtained from metadata supplied by the sample provider rather than from assay-based typing.

General study outcomes and caveats: The amount of clinical and demographic metadata varied by source and participant and was provided uncurated.

Concerning this clone itself: Its antigen remains unidentified. No base quality information exists; no much larger clone differs at one position.

TCRbeta CDR3 regions were amplified from genomic DNA using the immunoSEQ Assay, a bias-controlled multiplex PCR. From the authors' description of their analysis: Nucleated cell counts per sample were estimated from amplification of reference gene primers within the assay. To quantify the absolute abundance of each unique TCRbeta CDR3 rearrangement, sequence reads were collapsed and filtered. For each sample, productive Simpson clonality was calculated by taking the square root of Simpson's diversity index across productive rearrangements. TCRdb took this table from immuneACCESS and kept in-frame rearrangements with V and J called. Such tables lack part of the clones; where checked against another copy, unresolved V genes explain under half of the gap, and the rest is unexplained. That table gives V, J and clone size, and the DNA gave D and trimming. The sample records some 200,000 clones, roughly 80% of which are singletons. Jointly, the top ten make up about a sixth of the sample.

The collaborating institutions used their own protocols to collect whole blood in K2EDTA tubes. Collaborator samples were shipped for TCRbeta analysis as frozen whole blood, isolated PBMCs, or DNA extracted from either sample type. The germline V end is reduced by 0 bases and the J end by 3 bases; junction bases left unmatched: 5. Via the germline V gene, CDR1 is MNHEY and CDR2 SVGAGI. From the cysteine through the phenylalanine, the CDR3 covers 15 amino acids. Only the CDR3 region is kept as DNA, spanning 45 bases read in frame from base 1. The TCR originated in a woman older than 75 with active or convalescent COVID-19. The material sequenced was peripheral blood. This sequence uses TRBV6-5 and TRBJ2-7; TRBD1 agrees with 7 junctional bases. The DNA sequence is given as TGTGCCAGCAGTTACTCTAGGACAGGACACTACGAGCAGTACTTC. Translation gives CASSYSRTGHYEQYF.